These 22 T cell receptor beta chains were sequenced from one sample in a study of cytomegalovirus exposure and HLA in healthy donors. It was with 60 Vbeta and 13 Jbeta primers that the PCR ran. Generated by immunoSEQ multiplex PCR, the TCRdb table keeps only in-frame clones and is missing some. The sample has some 130,000 clones; 77% are singletons. Material: PBMCs. These receptors all stem from a male donor in good health and CMV-seropositive.

J is TRBJ2-5 and V is TRBV28; weak D call: TRBD2 (5 bases). This CDR3 spans 13 amino acids. CDR1 and CDR2 from the germline V gene are MDHEN and SYDVKM. V gave up 6 bases and J gave up 2 bases, with 10 bases separating them. CDR3 residues: CASRVGGQETQYF. The CDR3, as DNA: TGTGCCAGCAGGGTTGGCGGGCAAGAGACCCAGTACTTC.

Concerning this clone itself: Germline and junction disagree at one end, which may indicate a read error. The V gene is TRBV7-9, the J gene TRBJ2-7; possible D gene TRBD2, 5 bases. The germline CDR1 and CDR2 sequences are SEHNR and FQNEAQ (reference sequence). The CDR3 sequence is 14 residues long. In nucleotides, the CDR3 is TGTTCCAGCAGCTTAGTTGGGGAGTCCTACGAGCAGTACTTC. Translated, it gives CSSSLVGESYEQYF.

This chain uses TRBV7-6 with TRBJ1-1, with 8 bases lining up with TRBD1. V was clipped by 8 bases and J by 1 base; unmatched bases: 3. In germline, CDR1 is SGHVS, CDR2 FNYEAQ. The CDR3 is 13 residues long. The CDR3 nucleotides read TGTGCCAGCGGACAGGGAGAGAACACTGAAGCTTTCTTT. Translation gives CASGQGENTEAFF.

The CDR3, as DNA: TGTGCCAGCATCTCCGGCACTGAAGCTTTCTTT. Translating gives CASISGTEAFF. V and J are TRBV28 and TRBJ1-1; D uncertain. Germline loops: CDR1 MDHEN, CDR2 SYDVKM. CDR3 length equals 11 residues. Trimming stripped 7 bases from V and 4 bases from J, with 7 bases between.

V and J are TRBV11-2 and TRBJ2-6, with a tentative D call TRBD1 (5 bases). Trimming pared 5 bases from V and 0 bases from J, leaving 8 bases between. The CDR3 is made up of 15 amino acids. Germline loops: CDR1 SGHAT, CDR2 FQNNGV. The CDR3 region is CASSLGASGANVLTF. The DNA for the CDR3 is TGTGCCAGCAGCCTAGGGGCCTCTGGGGCCAACGTCCTGACTTTC.

J is TRBJ2-1 and V is TRBV9; perhaps TRBD2 as D (6 bases). Trimming cost V 6 bases and J 8 bases, with 21 bases left between them. Germline V lookup: CDR1 SGDLS, CDR2 YYNGEE. The CDR3 is 15 residues long. CDR3 protein: CASTPTGAFVDEQFF. The CDR3, as DNA: TGTGCCAGCACCCCAACGGGAGCATTTGTCGATGAGCAGTTCTTC.

This chain uses TRBV27 with TRBJ1-5; D is possibly TRBD1 (5 bases). This CDR3 has 15 residues. V was trimmed by 5 bases and J by 5 bases, leaving 16 bases between them. Germline CDR1 is MNHEY and CDR2 is SMNVEV (reference sequence). This CDR3 is CASSPQGFLDQPQHF. CDR3 nucleotides: TGTGCCAGCAGTCCCCAGGGTTTCCTCGATCAGCCCCAGCATTTT.

V and J are TRBV7-3 and TRBJ2-5; a weak D match, TRBD2 (5 bases). CDR1 is SGHTA and CDR2 is FQGTGA in the germline V gene. The CDR3 loop spans 15 amino acids. Trimming took off 5 bases at V and 2 bases at J, with 15 bases between the two ends. The CDR3 DNA reads TGTGCCAGCAGCCCGACTACTGGCTGGCAAGAGACCCAGTACTTC. It specifies CASSPTTGWQETQYF.

Only a few counts were recorded for this clone. The CDR3 here is CASSERARDQPQHF. The CDR3 coding sequence is TGTGCCAGCAGTGAAAGGGCCAGGGATCAGCCCCAGCATTTT. The gene calls are TRBV25-1 and TRBJ1-5, with D possibly TRBD1 on 5 matching bases. Per germline, CDR1 MGHDK and CDR2 SYGVNS. V lost 2 bases to trimming and J lost 5 bases, with 10 bases between them. CDR3 length equals 14 residues.

This clone occurred once. The V gene is TRBV6-4, the J gene TRBJ1-2; 10 bases map to TRBD1. The V segment lost 6 bases and the J segment 4 bases; nucleotides outside the gene matches: 8. Germline CDR1 is MRHNA and CDR2 is SNTAGT. The CDR3 sequence is 15 residues long. This chain's CDR3 is CASSPGTGAFYGYTF. CDR3 in DNA: TGTGCCAGCAGCCCCGGGACAGGGGCCTTCTATGGCTACACCTTC.

This clone was recorded only once. The genes are TRBV7-2 and TRBJ2-3, with 8 bases aligning to TRBD2. The J segment lost 1 base and the V segment lost 6 bases, leaving 6 bases of the junction unmatched. Germline-derived CDR1 and CDR2 are SGHTA and FQGNSA. This CDR3 has 15 amino acids. CDR3 in amino acids: CASRFRGGGTDTQYF. Here the CDR3 DNA reads TGTGCCAGCAGATTCCGGGGGGGAGGCACAGATACGCAGTATTTT.

The chain joins TRBV5-6 to TRBJ2-6; TRBD1 is a possible D gene (5 bases). The V and J ends lost 1 base and 1 base respectively, with 6 bases between them. CDR3 size: 15 residues. Germline V gene sequence: CDR1 SGHDT, CDR2 YYEEEE. CDR3 DNA sequence: TGTGCCAGCAGCTTGAAGGGGTCTGGGGCCAACGTCCTGACTTTC. The encoded protein is CASSLKGSGANVLTF.

The chain is built from TRBV5-4 and TRBJ1-2; tentatively, D is TRBD1 (6 bases). Germline V gene sequence: CDR1 SGHNT, CDR2 YYREEE (reference sequence). This CDR3 contains 15 residues. The V and J ends lost 0 bases and 4 bases respectively, with 13 bases between them. The CDR3 nucleotides are TGTGCCAGCAGCTTGGACAGGGAATGGGGCTATGGCTACACCTTC. As protein: CASSLDREWGYGYTF.

The chain has TRBV6-1 and TRBJ1-6; TRBD1 matches 9 bases. The V and J ends lost 4 bases and 8 bases, in that order; junction bases with no gene match: 3. The germline V gene has CDR1 MNHNS and CDR2 SASEGT. The CDR3 is 14 amino acids. The CDR3 DNA reads TGTGCCAGCAGTGTGACAGGGGGGGATTCACCCCTCCACTTT. It specifies CASSVTGGDSPLHF.

The V gene is TRBV6-5, the J gene TRBJ2-7; the match to TRBD2 covers 7 bases. J was trimmed by 0 bases and V by 5 bases; bases with no gene match: 7. The germline V gene has CDR1 MNHEY and CDR2 SVGAGI. CDR3 size: 15 residues. The DNA of the CDR3 is TGTGCCAGCAGTCCGGAGCGGGGAAGCTCCTACGAGCAGTACTTC. This sequence encodes CASSPERGSSYEQYF.

The CDR3: CASSVVQGDYEQYF. Written as DNA, the CDR3 is TGTGCCAGCAGTGTAGTACAGGGGGACTACGAGCAGTACTTC. The chain is built from TRBV2 and TRBJ2-7, with 8 positions matching TRBD1. The V segment lost 4 bases and the J segment 3 bases; nucleotides outside the gene matches: 5. This CDR3 comprises 14 residues. Germline CDR1 is SNHLY and CDR2 is FYNNEI.

The chain links TRBV9 to TRBJ2-3; 10 bases are a match to TRBD2. The germline V gene has CDR1 SGDLS and CDR2 YYNGEE. V shed 2 bases and J 5 bases; nucleotides not matched to a gene: 5. The CDR3 contains 15 residues. DNA for the CDR3: TGTGCCAGCAGCGTGGCTAGCGGGAGAGAAGATACGCAGTATTTT. Protein: CASSVASGREDTQYF.

The chain uses TRBV9 and TRBJ2-2; 9 positions agree with TRBD2. Per the germline V gene, CDR1 is SGDLS and CDR2 is YYNGEE. The J segment lost 6 bases and the V segment lost 2 bases, leaving 5 bases of the junction unmatched. The CDR3 spans 15 residues. CDR3 loop: CASSVRTSVPGELFF. The CDR3 region has the DNA TGTGCCAGCAGCGTCCGGACTAGCGTACCCGGGGAGCTGTTTTTT.

This clone showed up just a few times. This chain uses TRBV2 with TRBJ1-5, with no clear D. The germline V and J ends were trimmed by 1 base and 7 bases, with 11 bases remaining between them. Germline-derived CDR1 and CDR2 are SNHLY and FYNNEI. This CDR3 has 14 residues. The CDR3 bases are TGTGCCAGCAGTGAAGGGGTGACGGGACAGCCCCAGCATTTT. Translating gives CASSEGVTGQPQHF.

The rearrangement links TRBV11-2 to TRBJ2-7; D may be TRBD2 (7 bases). V shed 3 bases and J shed 5 bases, with 8 bases lying between them. The CDR3 is 12 residues long. Germline V CDR1 and CDR2: SGHAT, FQNNGV. In DNA, the CDR3 is TGTGCCAGCAGCTTGGGGGGGCACGAGCAGTACTTC. This sequence encodes CASSLGGHEQYF.

This clone has only a few counts. DNA of the CDR3: TGTGCCAGCAGTGAATCGACTAGCGGGGGGGCAGATACGCAGTATTTT. It yields the protein CASSESTSGGADTQYF. V and J are TRBV6-4 and TRBJ2-3; TRBD2 matches 14 bases. Germline assignment: CDR1 MRHNA and CDR2 SNTAGT. J lost 4 bases, V lost 3 bases, and 3 bases had no gene match. The CDR3 is 16 residues long.

CDR3 residues: CASSLGPNYDQYF. The CDR3 nucleotides are TGTGCCAGCAGCTTAGGTCCAAACTACGATCAGTACTTC. V is TRBV7-6 and J is TRBJ2-5; D is ambiguous. Germline lookup yields CDR1 SGHVS and CDR2 FNYEAQ. The CDR3 consists of 13 residues. V lost 1 base and J lost 11, with 14 bases in between.